Below, 20 T cell receptor beta chains from the same sample are listed, as sequenced in a study of blood T cell repertoires in COVID-19. TCRdb's copy holds only in-frame clones and misses some; the assay was immunoSEQ multiplex PCR. The sample carries 55,000 to 70,000 clones, roughly 80% recorded once. Sequencing was carried out using peripheral blood. All receptors derive from a woman older than 75 with acute or convalescent COVID-19.

This chain links TRBV5-6 with TRBJ2-7; tentative D call: TRBD2 (6 bases). The CDR3 runs to 14 residues. V was trimmed by 5 bases and J by 6 bases, leaving 18 bases between them. From germline, CDR1 is SGHDT and CDR2 YYEEEE. The CDR3 DNA is TGTGCCAGCAGGGGGACTGTTAAACTAAGCGAGCAGTACTTC. It specifies CASRGTVKLSEQYF.

The chain recombines TRBV3-1 (or the pseudogene TRBV3-2) with TRBJ1-1, with 8 bases matching TRBD1. Trimming cost V 7 bases and J 4 bases; bases outside gene matches: 11. Germline V gives CDR1 LGHDT, CDR2 YNNKEL (reference sequence). CDR3 length equals 15 residues. The chain's CDR3 is CASILTGGLATEAFF. CDR3 DNA sequence: TGTGCCAGCATCCTAACAGGGGGACTGGCCACTGAAGCTTTCTTT.

The chain uses TRBV10-3 and TRBJ2-7; 12 nucleotides align to TRBD2. V lost 4 bases to trimming and J lost 3 bases; unmatched junction nucleotides: 4. CDR1 ENHRY and CDR2 SYGVKD come from the germline V gene. The CDR3 spans 15 residues. CDR3 nucleotides: TGTGCCATCAGTGGGACTAGCGGGGCCAACTACGAGCAGTACTTC. Its protein is CAISGTSGANYEQYF.

The chain joins TRBV19 to TRBJ1-2, with a possible D match to TRBD1 (5 bases). The CDR3 contains 13 residues. The germline V gene has CDR1 LNHDA and CDR2 SQIVND (reference sequence). The V end lost 5 bases, the J end lost 3 bases, and 10 bases lay between the germline ends. Written as DNA, the CDR3 is TGTGCCAGTAGTTTAACGGGGGACTATGGCTACACCTTC. Its translation is CASSLTGDYGYTF.

This chain uses TRBV29-1 with TRBJ2-5; the D call may be TRBD1 or TRBD2 (6 bases each). CDR1 is SQVTM and CDR2 is ANQGSEA in the germline V gene. Trimming removed 7 bases from V and 7 bases from J, with 16 bases in between. The CDR3 sequence is 12 residues long. CDR3 DNA: TGCAGCGGGGGGGAGCCCAGGGGGACCCAGTACTTC. Translation: CSGGEPRGTQYF.

The chain employs TRBV5-8 and TRBJ2-3; D is undetermined. The germline V gene has CDR1 SGHTS and CDR2 YDEGEE. V was trimmed by 3 bases and J by 6 bases, leaving 8 bases between them. This CDR3 contains 12 residues. The CDR3 nucleotides are TGTGCCAGCAGCTCTCGTCTGGATACGCAGTATTTT. It specifies CASSSRLDTQYF.

The V gene is TRBV19, the J gene TRBJ1-1; a possible D gene is TRBD1 (5 bases). The CDR3 consists of 14 residues. In germline, CDR1 is LNHDA, CDR2 SQIVND (reference sequence). The V and J ends lost 4 bases and 1 base respectively, with 10 bases between them. Written as DNA, the CDR3 is TGTGCCAGTAGTAGAGCAGGGAAGAACACTGAAGCTTTCTTT. Residues: CASSRAGKNTEAFF.

The chain uses TRBV5-1 and TRBJ1-2; 8 bases match TRBD1. Losses at the gene ends were 4 bases for V and 6 bases for J; bases not matched to a gene: 11. This CDR3 is 15 amino acids long. Germline-derived CDR1 and CDR2 are SGHRS and YFSETQ. As DNA, the CDR3 is TGCGCCAGCAGCAAGGCCGGGACAGGACTTGATGGCTACACCTTC. It codes for CASSKAGTGLDGYTF. Looking up the rest from reference TRBV5-1 and TRBJ1-2 gives the full variable domain: KAGVTQTPRYLIKTRGQQVTLSCSPISGHRSVSWYQQTPGQGLQFLFEYFSETQRNKGNFPGRFSGRQFSNSRSEMNVSTLELGDSALYLCASSKAGTGLDGYTFGSGTRLTVV.

This rearrangement joins TRBV7-9 to TRBJ1-2; 7 bases match TRBD1. With V trimmed by 4 bases and J by 4 bases, 6 bases remained unmatched. The CDR3 contains 14 residues. Germline V gene sequence: CDR1 SEHNR, CDR2 FQNEAQ (reference sequence). The CDR3 loop reads CASSSRQGRYGYTF. CDR3 sequence (DNA): TGTGCCAGCAGCTCCCGACAGGGTCGCTATGGCTACACCTTC.

This clone was observed once. This sequence joins TRBV5-1 and TRBJ2-3; TRBD1 matches 10 bases. The V segment lost 4 bases and the J segment 2 bases; nucleotides outside the gene matches: 7. The CDR3 runs to 16 residues. The germline V gene encodes CDR1 SGHRS and CDR2 YFSETQ. CDR3 region: CASSGRDRGVTDTQYF. The CDR3 DNA reads TGCGCCAGCAGCGGCCGGGACAGGGGCGTCACAGATACGCAGTATTTT.

This chain connects TRBV7-8 to TRBJ2-2, with 7 bases lining up with TRBD1. The V gene's germline CDR1 is SGHVS and CDR2 FQNEAQ. This CDR3 has 16 residues. The V and J ends lost 5 bases and 3 bases, in that order; junction bases with no gene match: 9. The CDR3 sequence is CASSPRWDRDTGELFF. The CDR3 bases are TGTGCCAGCAGCCCTAGGTGGGACAGAGACACCGGGGAGCTGTTTTTT.

The rearrangement joins TRBV19 to TRBJ2-7, with 9 bases matching TRBD1. The CDR3 extends over 14 amino acids. Germline loops: CDR1 LNHDA, CDR2 SQIVND (reference sequence). The junction had 5 bases not matched to a gene; V was cut back by 7 bases and J by 1 base. CDR3 DNA sequence: TGTGCCAGTATAAGTGGGACAGGGTCCTACGAGCAGTACTTC. Translated, it gives CASISGTGSYEQYF.

The chain's CDR3 is CASSRSGTAISGYTF. CDR3 DNA: TGTGCCAGCAGCCGCTCCGGGACAGCTATATCCGGCTACACCTTC. This chain joins TRBV27 and TRBJ1-2; TRBD1 matches 7 bases. V trimming: 6 bases; J trimming: 8 bases; junction bases outside the gene matches: 15. This CDR3 has 15 residues. CDR1 and CDR2 (germline): MNHEY, SMNVEV (reference sequence).

The gene calls are TRBV4-2 and TRBJ2-5; D ambiguous. V shed 2 bases and J shed 5 bases, with 12 bases lying between them. The CDR3 has 14 residues. Germline V gene lookup returns CDR1 LGHNA and CDR2 YNFKEQ. The DNA of the CDR3 is TGTGCCAGCAGCCAATCCGGGTATAGGGAGACCCAGTACTTC. Residues: CASSQSGYRETQYF.

This chain links TRBV6-4 with TRBJ2-2, with unresolved D. Germline CDR1 is MRHNA and CDR2 is SNTAGT. This CDR3 has 14 amino acids. The ends were cut back, 3 bases at V and 1 base at J, with 6 bases in the middle. The CDR3 sequence is CASSEAWNTGELFF. The CDR3 coding sequence is TGTGCCAGCAGTGAAGCTTGGAACACCGGGGAGCTGTTTTTT.

CDR3 DNA sequence: TGTGCCAGCAGTGAAGCGCGTACAGTTAGGGAGCAGTACTTC. Protein: CASSEARTVREQYF. The genes are TRBV2 and TRBJ2-7; the D is unclear. Germline V lookup: CDR1 SNHLY, CDR2 FYNNEI. The ends were cut back, 0 bases at V and 7 bases at J, with 13 bases in the middle. The CDR3 totals 14 residues.

The chain uses TRBV3-1 (or the pseudogene TRBV3-2) and TRBJ1-1, with 7 bases aligning to TRBD1. Germline CDR1 is LGHDT and CDR2 is YNNKEL (reference sequence). There are 12 residues in the CDR3. Trimming removed 8 bases from V and 8 bases from J; junction bases left unmatched: 8. DNA of the CDR3: TGTGCCAGCGAACGGAGGACAGGCGAAGCTTTCTTT. As protein: CASERRTGEAFF.

This clone was seen a handful of times. The V gene is TRBV30, the J gene TRBJ1-1; 11 bases fit TRBD1. This CDR3 spans 12 amino acids. The germline V gene has CDR1 GTSNPN and CDR2 SVGIG (reference sequence). V lost 7 bases to trimming and J lost 5 bases; unmatched junction nucleotides: 3. The CDR3 sequence is CASGQGVTEAFF. CDR3 in DNA: TGTGCCTCGGGACAGGGGGTGACTGAAGCTTTCTTT. The full variable domain, its missing parts supplied by reference TRBV30 and TRBJ1-1, is SQTIHQWPATLVQPVGSPLSLECTVEGTSNPNLYWYRQAAGRGLQLLFYSVGIGQISSEVPQNLSASRPQDRQFILSSKKLLLSDSGFYLCASGQGVTEAFFGQGTRLTVV.

This rearrangement joins TRBV7-9 to TRBJ2-5; a possible D gene is TRBD2 (6 bases). Deletions cut 3 bases from V and 0 bases from J, with 8 bases between. The CDR3 contains 14 residues. CDR1 SEHNR and CDR2 FQNEAQ come from the germline V gene (reference sequence). The CDR3 sequence: CASSLWDYQETQYF. CDR3 nucleotides: TGTGCCAGCAGCTTGTGGGACTACCAAGAGACCCAGTACTTC.

This rearrangement joins TRBV19 to TRBJ2-1; D possibly corresponds to TRBD1 (7 bases). V lost 6 bases, J lost 8 bases, and 17 bases lay in between. CDR1 is LNHDA and CDR2 is SQIVND in the germline V gene (reference sequence). CDR3 length: 14 amino acids. CDR3: CASSPGDRWDEQFF. As DNA, the CDR3 is TGTGCCAGTAGCCCGGGGGACAGATGGGATGAGCAGTTCTTC.